The 15 T cell receptor beta chains reported below all come from one sample, sequenced in a study of human T cells and chemical hapten exposure. TCRdb processed the RACE reads anew with MiXCR; each CDR3 protein has one entry. The data contain just over 95,000 distinct CDR3 sequences, roughly a quarter of them singletons. Time point noted: patch test 3, about 24 weeks after DPC sensitization. Treatment defined: therapeutic diphenylcyclopropenone sensitization with weekly scalp DPC. The starting material was whole blood, obtained in connection with sensitization to the hapten diphenylcyclopropenone (DPC). The source of these receptors is a man aged 35-49 years with alopecia areata. Some clones in this sample may be carry-over from other donors' samples.

The V gene is TRBV6-5, the J gene TRBJ2-3, with D possibly being TRBD2 (6 bases). Per the germline V gene, CDR1 is MNHEY and CDR2 is SVGAGI. This CDR3 comprises 14 residues. Trimming stripped 6 bases from V and 4 bases from J, with 14 bases between. CDR3 protein: CASRPPLAADTQYF. The CDR3 DNA follows: TGTGCCAGCAGGCCGCCTTTAGCGGCAGATACGCAGTATTTT.

This chain joins TRBV12-3 or TRBV12-4 and TRBJ2-3, with a possible D match to TRBD1 (6 bases). The CDR3 extends over 14 amino acids. Trimming stripped 1 base from V and 8 bases from J, with 13 bases between. CDR3: CASSLGTALGTQYF. Here the CDR3 DNA reads TGTGCCAGCAGTTTAGGGACAGCCCTTGGTACGCAGTATTTT.

This clonotype has more than one count but fewer than ten. This chain uses TRBV13 with TRBJ2-7, with D unresolved. CDR3 size: 15 residues. Germline CDR1 and CDR2: PRHDT and FYEKMQ (reference sequence). Trimming left V 0 bases short and J 9 bases short, with 18 bases between. CDR3 sequence reads: CASSLGLAGPSGQYF. The CDR3 nucleotides are TGTGCCAGCAGCTTAGGCCTGGCAGGCCCGTCGGGGCAGTACTTC.

This rearrangement joins TRBV19 to TRBJ1-5; D gene ambiguous. The CDR3 totals 15 residues. Germline CDR1 reads LNHDA; CDR2 reads SQIVND (reference sequence). The ends were cut back, 4 bases at V and 5 bases at J, with 15 bases in the middle. CDR3 DNA: TGTGCCAGTAGTAGACAATCAGGAGTTTATCAGCCCCAGCATTTT. Its translation: CASSRQSGVYQPQHF.

As DNA, the CDR3 is TGTGCCAGCAACCATCAAACCCAGTTCGAGACCCAGTACTTC. Protein: CASNHQTQFETQYF. The chain couples TRBV11-2 to TRBJ2-5, with D hard to call. V was trimmed by 7 bases and J by 5 bases, leaving 17 bases between them. Per the germline V gene, CDR1 is SGHAT and CDR2 is FQNNGV. The CDR3 is 14 amino acids.

V and J are TRBV9 and TRBJ2-1, with 9 bases aligning to TRBD2. CDR1 is SGDLS and CDR2 is YYNGEE in the germline V gene. This CDR3 spans 17 amino acids. V lost 4 bases, J lost 2 bases, and 10 bases stayed unmatched. In DNA, the CDR3 is TGTGCCAGCAGCTCCCATAGCGGGAGAGAGACCTACAATGAGCAGTTCTTC. This encodes CASSSHSGRETYNEQFF.

About this clonotype itself: Without the conserved terminal phenylalanine or tryptophan, this CDR3 likely stems from a read error. This chain connects TRBV20-1 to TRBJ2-7; TRBD2 agrees at 9 bases. CDR1 and CDR2 from the germline V gene are DFQATT and SNEGSKA (reference sequence). This CDR3 has 17 amino acids. Trimming at V came to 5 bases and at J to 2 bases, leaving 16 bases not matched to a gene. The CDR3 DNA is TGCAGTGCTCCCCTGGTAGCGGGAGTAGGTTCGGCCTACGAGCAGTACTAC. It codes for CSAPLVAGVGSAYEQYY.

By share, this clonotype counts as medium-sized. The chain recombines TRBV20-1 with TRBJ2-2; maybe TRBD1 (6 bases). CDR1 DFQATT and CDR2 SNEGSKA come from the germline V gene (reference sequence). The CDR3 has 12 residues. The V gene lost 5 bases and the J gene lost 4 bases, with 8 bases spanning the gap. The CDR3 here is CSAFRGTGELFF. CDR3 DNA: TGCAGTGCTTTCAGGGGCACCGGGGAGCTGTTTTTT.

In its sample, this clonotype was seen a few times. CDR3 in amino acids: CASSYAAGATDTQYF. CDR3 bases: TGTGCCAGCAGTTACGCGGCGGGAGCGACAGATACGCAGTATTTT. V is TRBV6-6 and J is TRBJ2-3, with TRBD2 identical over 7 bases. Germline V gene sequence: CDR1 MNHNY, CDR2 SVGAGI (reference sequence). The CDR3 is 15 residues long. V lost 2 bases and J lost 3; bases outside the gene matches: 5.

The V call is TRBV3-1, the J call TRBJ1-2; 8 nucleotides match TRBD1. After removal of 2 bases from V and 3 bases from J, the junction contained 8 bases not matched to a gene. This CDR3 is 16 amino acids long. The germline gives CDR1 LGHDT, CDR2 YNNKEL (reference sequence). CDR3 sequence: CASSQLTGGEDYGYTF. The CDR3, as DNA: TGTGCCAGCAGCCAACTTACAGGGGGAGAGGACTATGGCTACACCTTC. Combining the CDR3 with reference TRBV3-1 and TRBJ1-2 gives the whole variable domain DTAVSQTPKYLVTQMGNDKSIKCEQNLGHDTMYWYKQDSKKFLKIMFSYNNKELIINETVPNRFSPKSPDKAHLNLHINSLELGDSAVYFCASSQLTGGEDYGYTFGSGTRLTVV.

The V gene is TRBV12-3 or TRBV12-4, the J gene TRBJ2-7; 10 bases match TRBD2. This CDR3 is 17 amino acids long. The ends lost 5 bases at V and 6 bases at J; junction bases unmatched: 16. CDR3 region: CASSTTEWLAGVGEQYF. The CDR3 nucleotides are TGTGCCAGCAGTACCACCGAATGGCTAGCGGGAGTTGGCGAGCAGTACTTC.

The sample holds a few counts of this clonotype. V gene TRBV29-1 combines with J gene TRBJ1-2; 9 bases match TRBD1. The length of the CDR3 is 14 residues. Germline loops: CDR1 SQVTM, CDR2 ANQGSEA. Germline trimming cut 6 bases from V and 2 bases from J; bases unmatched to any gene: 7. CDR3 loop: CSVPDRGKNYGYTF. The CDR3 bases are TGCAGCGTGCCAGACAGGGGGAAGAACTATGGCTACACCTTC.

The chain combines TRBV13 with TRBJ1-4; 7 positions agree with TRBD1. The CDR3 loop spans 24 amino acids. Germline loops: CDR1 PRHDT, CDR2 FYEKMQ (reference sequence). V dropped 5 bases and J dropped 3; count of bases not matched to a gene: 33. CDR3 sequence: CASSPATAFVGTVIPPSANEKLFF. The CDR3 DNA follows: TGTGCCAGCAGCCCAGCAACGGCCTTTGTGGGGACAGTAATTCCCCCTAGTGCTAATGAAAAACTGTTTTTT. Full variable domain (missing parts from reference TRBV13 and TRBJ1-4): AAGVIQSPRHLIKEKRETATLKCYPIPRHDTVYWYQQGPGQDPQFLISFYEKMQSDKGSIPDRFSAQQFSDYHSELNMSSLELGDSALYFCASSPATAFVGTVIPPSANEKLFFGSGTQLSVL.

At least ten counts were recorded for this clonotype. The rearrangement joins TRBV18 to TRBJ1-5, with 7 bases that match TRBD1. Germline CDR1 and CDR2: KGHSH and LQKENI. This CDR3 spans 15 amino acids. J gave up 1 base and V 5 bases, and 5 bases lay outside the gene matches. CDR3: CASSKGQVSNQPQHF. CDR3 in DNA: TGTGCCAGCTCAAAAGGACAGGTCAGCAATCAGCCCCAGCATTTT.

The chain carries TRBV20-1 and TRBJ2-7, with a weak D call TRBD2 (6 bases). CDR1 is DFQATT and CDR2 is SNEGSKA in the germline V gene (reference sequence). Trimming took 6 bases from V and 2 from J, leaving 14 bases between them. This CDR3 comprises 13 residues. CDR3 loop: CSAARSGPYEQYF. The DNA for the CDR3 is TGCAGTGCCGCCCGGAGCGGGCCCTACGAGCAGTACTTC.